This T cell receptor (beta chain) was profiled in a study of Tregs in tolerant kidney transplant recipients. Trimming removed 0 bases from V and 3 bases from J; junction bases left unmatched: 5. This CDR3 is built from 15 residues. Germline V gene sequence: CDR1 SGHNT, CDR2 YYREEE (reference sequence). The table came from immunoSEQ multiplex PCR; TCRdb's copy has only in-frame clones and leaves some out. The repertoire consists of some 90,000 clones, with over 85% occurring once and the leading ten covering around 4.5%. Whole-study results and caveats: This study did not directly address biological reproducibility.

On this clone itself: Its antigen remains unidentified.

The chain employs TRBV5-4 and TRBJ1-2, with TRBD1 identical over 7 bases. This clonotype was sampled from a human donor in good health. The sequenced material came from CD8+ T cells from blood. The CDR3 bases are TGTGCCAGCAGCTTGGTAGGGGACAGCTACTATGGCTACACCTTC. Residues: CASSLVGDSYYGYTF.